This T cell receptor (beta chain) was recorded in a study of OX40 agonist ivuxolimab in advanced cancers. The overall study: Patients were treated with ivuxolimab, an agonistic anti-OX40 (CD134) antibody. Anti-PD-1, anti-PD-L1 or anti-CTLA-4 therapy given earlier was allowed, and 40% had some.

TCRdb's table, derived via immunoSEQ multiplex PCR, lists solely in-frame clones and lacks some. The table has tens of thousands of clones, roughly nine tenths seen once. The CDR3 runs to 15 residues. Trimming removed 4 bases from V and 2 bases from J; junction bases left unmatched: 9. The germline gives CDR1 SGHDT, CDR2 YYEEEE. This clone was found once. The sequence was obtained from an adult with an advanced solid tumor such as melanoma, head and neck, liver or kidney cancer. V usage is TRBV5-6 and J usage is TRBJ2-7; 7 bases line up with TRBD1. The sequencing used CD4+ or CD8+ T cells sorted from blood, collected in a trial of the OX40 agonist ivuxolimab. The CDR3 region is CASSPSRDRPYEQYF. The CDR3 nucleotides read TGTGCCAGCAGCCCGTCCCGGGACAGACCCTACGAGCAGTACTTC.